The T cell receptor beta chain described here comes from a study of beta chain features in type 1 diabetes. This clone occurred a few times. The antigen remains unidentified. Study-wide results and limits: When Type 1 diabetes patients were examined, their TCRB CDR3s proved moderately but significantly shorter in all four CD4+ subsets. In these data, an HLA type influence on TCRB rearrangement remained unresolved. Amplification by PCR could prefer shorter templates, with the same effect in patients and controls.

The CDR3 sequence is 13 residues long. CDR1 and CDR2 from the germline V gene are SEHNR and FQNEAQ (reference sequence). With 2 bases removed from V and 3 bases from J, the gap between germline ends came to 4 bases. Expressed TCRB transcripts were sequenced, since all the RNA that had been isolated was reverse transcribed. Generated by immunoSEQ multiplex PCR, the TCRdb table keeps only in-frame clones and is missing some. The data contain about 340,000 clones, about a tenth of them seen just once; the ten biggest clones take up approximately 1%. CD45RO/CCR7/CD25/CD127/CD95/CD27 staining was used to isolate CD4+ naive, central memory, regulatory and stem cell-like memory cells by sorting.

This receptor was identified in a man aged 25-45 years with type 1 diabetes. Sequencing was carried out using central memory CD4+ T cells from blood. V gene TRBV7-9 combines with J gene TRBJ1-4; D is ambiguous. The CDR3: CASSLSANEKLFF. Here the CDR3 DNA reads TGTGCCAGCAGCTTATCGGCTAATGAAAAACTGTTTTTT.